These 13 T cell receptor beta chains were sequenced from one sample in a study of T cells in Graves' hyperthyroidism and ophthalmopathy. Authors of the study amplified TCR beta CDR3 regions from RNA transcripts. The HTBI primer set was used in a first-round RT-PCR of the TCR CDR3. TCRdb reanalysed the multiplex PCR reads using MiXCR and keeps one entry per CDR3 protein. Here the sample spans hundreds of thousands of distinct CDR3 sequences, about 15% being singletons. What was sequenced was blood. The receptor source for this set is a woman in her 30s with Graves' hyperthyroidism.

In this sample, this clonotype turned up many times. The chain links TRBV3-1 to TRBJ2-4, with D unclear. Germline V gene lookup returns CDR1 LGHDT and CDR2 YNNKEL (reference sequence). This CDR3 contains 15 residues. The ends were cut back, 4 bases at V and 0 bases at J, with 10 bases in the middle. The CDR3 DNA reads TGTGCCAGCAGCCCCGTGGGAATAGCCAAAAACATTCAGTACTTC. Translation: CASSPVGIAKNIQYF.

The CDR3 DNA reads TGTGCCAGCAGCTTAGGACTCAGAAATCAGCCCCAGCATTTT. Its translation is CASSLGLRNQPQHF. This chain joins TRBV13 and TRBJ1-5; D is ambiguous. This CDR3 is built from 14 residues. Germline V gene sequence: CDR1 PRHDT, CDR2 FYEKMQ (reference sequence). Trimming shortened V by 0 bases and J by 4 bases, and 7 bases separated the two germline ends. Complete variable domain (other parts from reference TRBV13 and TRBJ1-5): AAGVIQSPRHLIKEKRETATLKCYPIPRHDTVYWYQQGPGQDPQFLISFYEKMQSDKGSIPDRFSAQQFSDYHSELNMSSLELGDSALYFCASSLGLRNQPQHFGDGTRLSIL.

This clonotype was seen more than once but under ten times. The gene calls are TRBV5-1 and TRBJ2-7; 7 bases are shared with TRBD1. Germline trimming cut 3 bases from V and 4 bases from J; bases unmatched to any gene: 4. CDR1 SGHRS and CDR2 YFSETQ come from the germline V gene. The CDR3 contains 13 residues. CDR3 nucleotide sequence: TGCGCCAGCAGCTCGATACAGGGGTACGAGCAGTACTTC. This codes for CASSSIQGYEQYF.

This clonotype was seen a few times. This chain connects TRBV20-1 to TRBJ2-5, with TRBD2 identical over 8 bases. V shed 0 bases, J shed 1 base, and the junction held 4 bases outside the gene matches. The CDR3 covers 15 residues. Looked up from germline, CDR1 is DFQATT and CDR2 is SNEGSKA (reference sequence). CDR3 sequence reads: CSARDRLAGQETQYF. CDR3 nucleotide sequence: TGCAGTGCTAGAGATAGGCTAGCGGGCCAAGAGACCCAGTACTTC.

This chain connects TRBV5-4 to TRBJ2-2; 8 bases line up with TRBD1. Germline values: CDR1 SGHNT, CDR2 YYREEE (reference sequence). The trim removed 2 bases at V and 8 bases at J, leaving 5 bases unmatched. The CDR3 has 14 amino acids. In DNA form, the CDR3 reads TGTGCCAGCAGCTTCGCAGGGGGCATAGGGGAGCTGTTTTTT. It translates to CASSFAGGIGELFF.

J is TRBJ2-1 and V is TRBV6-1, with 9 positions matching TRBD1. CDR3 length: 14 amino acids. Germline V gene data show CDR1 as MNHNS and CDR2 as SASEGT. V shed 8 bases and J 5 bases; nucleotides not matched to a gene: 7. The CDR3 is CASDRRDRDNEQFF. The CDR3 DNA follows: TGTGCCAGCGATCGGCGGGACAGGGACAATGAGCAGTTCTTC.

The chain's CDR3 is CASSLGVAMYEQYF. As DNA, the CDR3 is TGTGCCAGCAGCTTAGGAGTAGCGATGTACGAGCAGTACTTC. The gene calls are TRBV7-8 and TRBJ2-7, with D possibly being TRBD2 (5 bases). Germline CDR1 SGHVS, CDR2 FQNEAQ. This CDR3 contains 14 residues. V dropped 1 base and J dropped 4 bases, with 11 bases sitting between them.

This clonotype showed up many times. The J gene is TRBJ2-7, the V gene TRBV28, with 11 bases lining up with TRBD2. V trimming: 6 bases; J trimming: 4 bases; junction bases outside the gene matches: 8. The CDR3 is 15 amino acids. Germline-derived CDR1 and CDR2 are MDHEN and SYDVKM. The CDR3 DNA reads as TGTGCCAGCAGCACCCCGGGACTAGCGGATTACGAGCAGTACTTC. It specifies CASSTPGLADYEQYF.

This sequence joins TRBV2 and TRBJ2-7; D might be TRBD1 (6 bases). Germline V gene data show CDR1 as SNHLY and CDR2 as FYNNEI. The CDR3 covers 15 residues. Between the trimmed V and J ends, which lost 5 bases and 3 bases, there was a span of 17 bases. CDR3 DNA: TGTGCCAGCAGTCTAACCGGGACATTGAACTACGAGCAGTACTTC. Translating gives CASSLTGTLNYEQYF.

There are a few counts of this clonotype. V gene TRBV5-1 combines with J gene TRBJ2-7; TRBD1 aligns across 8 bases. CDR1 is SGHRS and CDR2 is YFSETQ in the germline V gene. The V and J ends lost 4 bases and 6 bases, in that order; junction bases with no gene match: 12. CDR3 size: 15 residues. The CDR3 DNA sequence: TGCGCCAGCAGCCGAAATCGGGACAGGAGCTCCGAGCAGTACTTC. It is translated as CASSRNRDRSSEQYF. The whole variable domain, filled in from reference TRBV5-1 and TRBJ2-7, reads KAGVTQTPRYLIKTRGQQVTLSCSPISGHRSVSWYQQTPGQGLQFLFEYFSETQRNKGNFPGRFSGRQFSNSRSEMNVSTLELGDSALYLCASSRNRDRSSEQYFGPGTRLTVT.

This clonotype was picked up many times. The chain has TRBV28 and TRBJ2-5; D unclear. The germline gives CDR1 MDHEN, CDR2 SYDVKM. The CDR3 is 13 amino acids. The V end lost 0 bases, the J end lost 5 bases, and 7 bases lay between the germline ends. CDR3 bases: TGTGCCAGCAGTTTATGGCAGAAGGAGACCCAGTACTTC. The encoded protein is CASSLWQKETQYF.

This chain connects TRBV20-1 to TRBJ1-5, with a tentative D call TRBD1 (5 bases). Trimming stripped 4 bases from V and 1 base from J, with 11 bases between. The germline V gene encodes CDR1 DFQATT and CDR2 SNEGSKA (reference sequence). The CDR3 is made up of 14 amino acids. CDR3 nucleotide sequence: TGCAGTGCTACAGGGTGGATAAGCAATCAGCCCCAGCATTTT. Translating it yields CSATGWISNQPQHF.

The chain recombines TRBV5-1 with TRBJ2-1; TRBD2 might be the D (6 bases). Looked up from germline, CDR1 is SGHRS and CDR2 is YFSETQ. Trimming pared 2 bases from V and 0 bases from J, leaving 9 bases between. The CDR3 covers 15 residues. Here the CDR3 reads CASSLDGGSYNEQFF. Written as DNA, the CDR3 is TGCGCCAGCAGCTTAGACGGGGGCTCCTACAATGAGCAGTTCTTC.